The following is a T cell receptor (beta chain) sequence with its context. The target antigen is unknown. All TRB cDNA libraries came from 5' RACE performed with UMI labels. TCRdb re-called the 5' RACE reads; one entry per CDR3 protein, DNA not given. The specimen's table records 150,000 to 180,000 distinct CDR3 sequences. This sample stems from a study of CXCR3-negative and CXCR3-positive naive CD8 T cells. Findings and limits, study-wide: A higher hydrophobicity marked the TRB CDR3s of CXCR3-positive naive cells versus CXCR3-negative naive cells.

The TCR originated in a human donor in good health. Some clones in this sample may be carry-over from other donors' samples. Sequenced material: naive CXCR3+ CD8+ T cells from blood. Subset specified: CD45RO-CCR7+CD27+CD95- naive CD8+ T cells expressing CXCR3 (TNR3+).

The CDR3 reads CASSPRVPDINYGYTF. V usage is TRBV7-9 and J usage is TRBJ1-2. This CDR3 spans 16 amino acids. The V gene's germline CDR1 is SEHNR and CDR2 FQNEAQ (reference sequence).